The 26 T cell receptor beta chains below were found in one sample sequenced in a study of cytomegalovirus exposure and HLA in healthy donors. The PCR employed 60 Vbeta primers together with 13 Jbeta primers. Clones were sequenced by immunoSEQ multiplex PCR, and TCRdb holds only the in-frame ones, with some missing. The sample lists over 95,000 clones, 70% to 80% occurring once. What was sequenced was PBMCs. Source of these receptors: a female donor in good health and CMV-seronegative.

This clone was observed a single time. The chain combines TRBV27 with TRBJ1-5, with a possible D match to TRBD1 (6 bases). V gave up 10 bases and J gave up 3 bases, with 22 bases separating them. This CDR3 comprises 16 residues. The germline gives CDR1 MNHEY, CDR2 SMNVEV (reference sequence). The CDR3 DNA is TGTGCCACACGAGCGAGGGGGGGTAGGATCAATCAGCCCCAGCATTTT. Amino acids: CATRARGGRINQPQHF.

This CDR3 is CASSSLAGGTGNTIYF. Written as DNA, the CDR3 is TGTGCCAGCAGTTCCCTGGCAGGGGGCACTGGAAACACCATATATTTT. The J gene is TRBJ1-3, the V gene TRBV6-5; 8 nucleotides agree with TRBD1. The junction had 7 bases not matched to a gene; V was cut back by 4 bases and J by 2 bases. The CDR3 has 16 residues. Per the germline V gene, CDR1 is MNHEY and CDR2 is SVGAGI.

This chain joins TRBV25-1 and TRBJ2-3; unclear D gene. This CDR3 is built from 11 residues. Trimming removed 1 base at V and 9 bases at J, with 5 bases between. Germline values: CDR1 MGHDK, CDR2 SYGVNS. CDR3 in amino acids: CASSESGTQYF. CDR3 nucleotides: TGTGCCAGCAGTGAATCAGGAACGCAGTATTTT. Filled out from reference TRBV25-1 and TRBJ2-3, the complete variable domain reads EADIYQTPRYLVIGTGKKITLECSQTMGHDKMYWYQQDPGMELHLIHYSYGVNSTEKGDLSSESTVSRIRTEHFPLTLESARPSHTSQYLCASSESGTQYFGPGTRLTVL.

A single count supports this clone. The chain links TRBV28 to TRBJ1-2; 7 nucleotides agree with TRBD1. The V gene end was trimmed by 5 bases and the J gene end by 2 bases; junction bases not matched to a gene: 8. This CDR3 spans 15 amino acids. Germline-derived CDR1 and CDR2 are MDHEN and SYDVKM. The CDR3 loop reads CASSGGTEQNYGYTF. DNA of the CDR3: TGTGCCAGCAGTGGAGGGACAGAGCAGAACTATGGCTACACCTTC.

The chain's CDR3 is CASSLGGYQPQHF. In DNA, the CDR3 is TGTGCCAGCAGCCTGGGAGGGTATCAGCCCCAGCATTTT. The chain employs TRBV27 and TRBJ1-5; D is unresolved. Germline V gene data show CDR1 as MNHEY and CDR2 as SMNVEV (reference sequence). V lost 6 bases and J 5 bases, leaving 11 bases between the germline ends. This CDR3 is built from 13 residues.

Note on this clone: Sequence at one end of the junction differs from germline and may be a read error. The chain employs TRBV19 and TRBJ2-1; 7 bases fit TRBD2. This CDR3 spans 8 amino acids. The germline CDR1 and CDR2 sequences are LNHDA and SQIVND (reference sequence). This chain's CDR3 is CARVAGVF. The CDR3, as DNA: TGTGCCAGGGTTGCGGGGGTCTTC.

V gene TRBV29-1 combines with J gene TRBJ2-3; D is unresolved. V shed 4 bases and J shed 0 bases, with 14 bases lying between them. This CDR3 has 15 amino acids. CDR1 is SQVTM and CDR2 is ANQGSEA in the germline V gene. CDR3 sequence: CSVARQTSSTDTQYF. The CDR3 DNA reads TGCAGCGTTGCTCGTCAGACTTCTAGCACAGATACGCAGTATTTT.

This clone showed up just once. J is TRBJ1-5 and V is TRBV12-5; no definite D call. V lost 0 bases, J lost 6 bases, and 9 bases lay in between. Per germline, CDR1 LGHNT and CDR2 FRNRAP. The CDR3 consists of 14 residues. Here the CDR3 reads CASGLVGGSQPQHF. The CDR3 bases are TGTGCTAGTGGTTTGGTAGGAGGTTCTCAGCCCCAGCATTTT.

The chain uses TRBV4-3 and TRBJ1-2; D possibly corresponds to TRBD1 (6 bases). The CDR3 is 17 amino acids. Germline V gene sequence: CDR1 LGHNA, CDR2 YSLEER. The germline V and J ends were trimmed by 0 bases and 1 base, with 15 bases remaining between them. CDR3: CASSQDVGRQVNYGYTF. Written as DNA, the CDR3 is TGCGCCAGCAGCCAAGACGTTGGGAGACAGGTTAACTATGGCTACACCTTC.

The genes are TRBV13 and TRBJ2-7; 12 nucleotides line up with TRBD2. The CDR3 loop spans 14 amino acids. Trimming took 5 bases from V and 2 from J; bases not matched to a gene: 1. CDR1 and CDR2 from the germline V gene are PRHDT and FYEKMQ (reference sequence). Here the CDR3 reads CASSPSGGAYEQYF. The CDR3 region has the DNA TGTGCCAGCAGCCCTAGCGGGGGGGCCTACGAGCAGTACTTC.

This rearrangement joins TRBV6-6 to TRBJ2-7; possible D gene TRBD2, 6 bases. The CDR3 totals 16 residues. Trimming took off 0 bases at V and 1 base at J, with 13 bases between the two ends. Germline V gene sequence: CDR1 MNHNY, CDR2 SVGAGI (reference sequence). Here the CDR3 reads CASSYSGGPLSYEQYF. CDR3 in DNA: TGTGCCAGCAGTTACTCCGGGGGACCGCTATCCTACGAGCAGTACTTC.

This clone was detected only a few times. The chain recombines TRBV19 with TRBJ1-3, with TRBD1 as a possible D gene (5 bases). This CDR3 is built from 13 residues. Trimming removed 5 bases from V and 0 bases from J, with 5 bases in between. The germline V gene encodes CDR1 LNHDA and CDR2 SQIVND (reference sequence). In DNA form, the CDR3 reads TGTGCCAGTAGTGACAGCTCTGGAAACACCATATATTTT. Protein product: CASSDSSGNTIYF. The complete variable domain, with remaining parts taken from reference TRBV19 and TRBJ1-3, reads DGGITQSPKYLFRKEGQNVTLSCEQNLNHDAMYWYRQDPGQGLRLIYYSQIVNDFQKGDIAEGYSVSREKKESFPLTVTSAQKNPTAFYLCASSDSSGNTIYFGEGSWLTVV.

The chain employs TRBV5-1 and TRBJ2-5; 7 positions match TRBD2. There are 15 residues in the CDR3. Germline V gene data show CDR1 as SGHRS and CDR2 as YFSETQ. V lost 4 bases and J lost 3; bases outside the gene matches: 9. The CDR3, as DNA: TGCGCCAGCAGCGAGGGCAGCGGGGTAAAAGAGACCCAGTACTTC. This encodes CASSEGSGVKETQYF.

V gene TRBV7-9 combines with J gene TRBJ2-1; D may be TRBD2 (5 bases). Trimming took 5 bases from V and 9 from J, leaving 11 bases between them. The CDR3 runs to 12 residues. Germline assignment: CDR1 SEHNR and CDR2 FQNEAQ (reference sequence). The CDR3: CASSAGVTEQFF. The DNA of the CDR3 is TGTGCCAGCAGCGCCGGGGTCACTGAGCAGTTCTTC.

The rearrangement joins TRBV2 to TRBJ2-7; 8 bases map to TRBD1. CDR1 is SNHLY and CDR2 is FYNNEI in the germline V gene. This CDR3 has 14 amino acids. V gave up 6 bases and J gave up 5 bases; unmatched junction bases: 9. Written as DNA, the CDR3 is TGTGCCAGCAGAAGGACAGGGTGGGGAGACGAGCAGTACTTC. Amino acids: CASRRTGWGDEQYF.

The CDR3 DNA follows: TGTGCCAGCAGCTTATGGGAGGACTATGGCTACACCTTC. The encoded protein is CASSLWEDYGYTF. V and J are TRBV5-5 and TRBJ1-2; D uncertain. The ends were cut back, 2 bases at V and 3 bases at J, with 8 bases in the middle. The CDR3 loop spans 13 amino acids. Germline assignment: CDR1 SGHKS and CDR2 YYEKEE (reference sequence).

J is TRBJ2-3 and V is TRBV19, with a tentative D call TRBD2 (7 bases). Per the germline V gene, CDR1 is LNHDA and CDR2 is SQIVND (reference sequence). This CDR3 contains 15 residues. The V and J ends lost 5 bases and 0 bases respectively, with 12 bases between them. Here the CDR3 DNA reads TGTGCCAGTAGTTGGGCGGGGGCTAGCACAGATACGCAGTATTTT. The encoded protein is CASSWAGASTDTQYF.

The CDR3 DNA sequence: TGTGCCAGCAGCTGGGTCACTAGCGGCGGATACGAGCAGTACTTC. This codes for CASSWVTSGGYEQYF. The chain links TRBV5-6 to TRBJ2-7; 8 bases line up with TRBD2. CDR1 and CDR2 (germline): SGHDT, YYEEEE. This CDR3 region has 15 residues. The trim removed 3 bases at V and 4 bases at J, leaving 9 bases unmatched.

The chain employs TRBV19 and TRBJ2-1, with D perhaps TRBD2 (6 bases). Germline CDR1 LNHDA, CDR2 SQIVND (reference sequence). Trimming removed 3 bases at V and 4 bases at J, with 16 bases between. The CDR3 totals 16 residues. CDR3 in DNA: TGTGCCAGTAGTATGGACTCCAGCGGGTTTTACAATGAGCAGTTCTTC. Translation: CASSMDSSGFYNEQFF.

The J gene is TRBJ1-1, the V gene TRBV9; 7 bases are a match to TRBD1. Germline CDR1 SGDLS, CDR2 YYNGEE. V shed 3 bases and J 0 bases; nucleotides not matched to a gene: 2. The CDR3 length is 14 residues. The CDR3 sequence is CASSETGLNTEAFF. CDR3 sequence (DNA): TGTGCCAGCAGCGAGACAGGGTTGAACACTGAAGCTTTCTTT.

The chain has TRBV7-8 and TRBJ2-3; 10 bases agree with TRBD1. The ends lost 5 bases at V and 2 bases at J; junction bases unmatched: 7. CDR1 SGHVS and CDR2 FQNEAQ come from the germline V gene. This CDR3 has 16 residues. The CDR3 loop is CASSRTGTGATDTQYF. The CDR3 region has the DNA TGTGCCAGCAGCCGAACCGGGACAGGGGCCACAGATACGCAGTATTTT.

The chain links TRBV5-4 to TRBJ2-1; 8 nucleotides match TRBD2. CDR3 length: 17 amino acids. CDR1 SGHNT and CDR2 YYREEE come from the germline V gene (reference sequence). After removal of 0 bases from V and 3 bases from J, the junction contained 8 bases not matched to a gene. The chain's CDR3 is CASSLGRAGGIYNEQFF. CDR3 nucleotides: TGTGCCAGCAGCTTGGGCCGGGCGGGGGGAATCTACAATGAGCAGTTCTTC.

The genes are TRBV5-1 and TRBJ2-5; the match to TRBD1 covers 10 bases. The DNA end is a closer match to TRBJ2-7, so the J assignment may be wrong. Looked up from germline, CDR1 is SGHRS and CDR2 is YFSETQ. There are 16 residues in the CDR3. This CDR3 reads CASSSTSTGGMYEQYF. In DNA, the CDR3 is TGCGCCAGCAGCTCTACTTCGACAGGGGGCATGTACGAGCAGTACTTC.

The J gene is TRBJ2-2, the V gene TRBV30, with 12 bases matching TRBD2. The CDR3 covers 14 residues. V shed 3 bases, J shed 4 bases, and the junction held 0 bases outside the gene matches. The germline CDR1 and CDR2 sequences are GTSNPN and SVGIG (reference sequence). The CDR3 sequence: CAWRTSGGTGELFF. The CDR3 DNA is TGTGCCTGGAGGACTAGCGGGGGCACCGGGGAGCTGTTTTTT. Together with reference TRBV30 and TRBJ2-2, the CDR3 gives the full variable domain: SQTIHQWPATLVQPVGSPLSLECTVEGTSNPNLYWYRQAAGRGLQLLFYSVGIGQISSEVPQNLSASRPQDRQFILSSKKLLLSDSGFYLCAWRTSGGTGELFFGEGSRLTVL.

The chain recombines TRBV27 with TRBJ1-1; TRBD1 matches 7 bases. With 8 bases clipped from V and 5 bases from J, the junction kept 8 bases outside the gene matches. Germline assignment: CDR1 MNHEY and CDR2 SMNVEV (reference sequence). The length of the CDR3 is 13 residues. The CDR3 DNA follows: TGTGCCAGCTTAAACGCAGGGGGAACTGAAGCTTTCTTT. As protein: CASLNAGGTEAFF.

CDR3 loop: CASSRGPRGTYNEQFF. For the CDR3, the DNA is TGTGCCAGCTCACGGGGCCCGAGAGGAACCTACAATGAGCAGTTCTTC. The chain employs TRBV18 and TRBJ2-1; weak D call: TRBD1 (5 bases). V was clipped by 4 bases and J by 2 bases, with 15 bases between them. The CDR3 spans 16 residues. Germline CDR1 is KGHSH and CDR2 is LQKENI.